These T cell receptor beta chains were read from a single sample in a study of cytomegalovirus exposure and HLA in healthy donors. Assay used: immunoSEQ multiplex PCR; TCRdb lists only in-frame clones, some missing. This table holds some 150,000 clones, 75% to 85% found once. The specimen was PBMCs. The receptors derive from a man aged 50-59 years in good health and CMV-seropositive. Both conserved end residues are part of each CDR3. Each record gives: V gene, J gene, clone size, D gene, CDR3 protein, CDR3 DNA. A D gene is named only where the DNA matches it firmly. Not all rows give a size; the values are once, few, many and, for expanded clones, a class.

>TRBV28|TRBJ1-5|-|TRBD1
CASRGTGDQPQHF
TGTGCCAGCAGGGGGACAGGGGATCAGCCCCAGCATTTT
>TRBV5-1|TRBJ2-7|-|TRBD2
CASSPIPLTSGSYEQYF
TGCGCCAGCAGCCCCATACCTCTGACTAGCGGGAGCTACGAGCAGTACTTC
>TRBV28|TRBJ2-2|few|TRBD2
CASSLWGLREKGVGELFF
TGTGCCAGCAGTTTATGGGGACTACGGGAGAAAGGCGTCGGGGAGCTGTTTTTT
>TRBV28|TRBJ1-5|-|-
CASSLPYYRASIGYSNQPQHF
TGTGCCAGCAGTTTACCCTACTACAGGGCAAGTATTGGATATAGCAATCAGCCCCAGCATTTT
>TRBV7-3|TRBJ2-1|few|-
CASSLISGGEQFF
TGTGCCAGCAGCTTAATATCAGGAGGTGAGCAGTTCTTC
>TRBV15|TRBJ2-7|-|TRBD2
CATSRDLAGAEQYF
TGTGCCACCAGCAGAGATCTAGCGGGAGCCGAGCAGTACTTC
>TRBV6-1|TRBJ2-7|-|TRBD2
CATIAGVAHEQYF
TGTGCCACCATAGCGGGGGTCGCCCACGAGCAGTACTTC
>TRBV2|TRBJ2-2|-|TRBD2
CASIQWPGTSGNTGELFF
TGTGCCAGCATTCAATGGCCCGGGACTAGCGGGAACACCGGGGAGCTGTTTTTT
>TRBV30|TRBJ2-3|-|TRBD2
CAWSVGSGSSDTQYF
TGTGCCTGGAGTGTCGGGAGCGGGAGTTCAGATACGCAGTATTTT
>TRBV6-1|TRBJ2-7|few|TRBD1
CASSEVVGTGGSYEQYF
TGTGCCAGCAGTGAAGTCGTAGGGACAGGGGGCTCCTACGAGCAGTACTTC
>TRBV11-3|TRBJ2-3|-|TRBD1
CASSPTGAMGTDTQYF
TGTGCCAGCAGCCCTACAGGGGCCATGGGCACAGATACGCAGTATTTT
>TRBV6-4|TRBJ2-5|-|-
CARTEGVREQYF
TGTGCCAGAACCGAGGGAGTCCGAGAGCAGTACTTC
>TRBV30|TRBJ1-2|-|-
CAWSRTAFNYGYTF
TGTGCCTGGAGCCGGACAGCCTTTAACTATGGCTACACCTTC
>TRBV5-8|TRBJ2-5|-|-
CASSRLSSGETQYF
TGTGCCAGCAGCCGCCTGTCCAGTGGAGAGACCCAGTACTTC
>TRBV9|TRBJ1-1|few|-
CASSRHRVITEAFF
TGTGCCAGCAGCAGACACAGGGTAATCACTGAAGCTTTCTTT
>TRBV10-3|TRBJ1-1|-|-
CAISDRQHEAFF
TGTGCCATCAGTGACAGACAACATGAAGCTTTCTTT
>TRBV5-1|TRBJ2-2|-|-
CASSFTTDTGELFF
TGCGCCAGCAGCTTCACGACTGACACCGGGGAGCTGTTTTTT
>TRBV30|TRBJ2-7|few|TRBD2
CAWSRGTSGSYEQYF
TGTGCCTGGAGTAGAGGGACTAGCGGCTCCTACGAGCAGTACTTC
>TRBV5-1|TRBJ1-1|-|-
CASSLTRGSGTEAFF
TGCGCCAGCAGCCTTACACGGGGTTCTGGCACTGAAGCTTTCTTT
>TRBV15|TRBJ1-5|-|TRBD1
CATSIGPATGGLQPQHF
TGTGCCACCAGCATCGGCCCCGCGACAGGGGGCTTACAGCCCCAGCATTTT
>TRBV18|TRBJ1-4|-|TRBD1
CASSRYQGAEEKLFF
TGTGCCAGCTCACGGTATCAGGGGGCGGAGGAAAAACTGTTTTTT
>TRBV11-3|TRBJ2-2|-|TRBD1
CASSDRVGTGGRSAGELFF
TGTGCCAGCAGCGATCGGGTCGGGACAGGGGGCAGAAGCGCCGGGGAGCTGTTTTTT
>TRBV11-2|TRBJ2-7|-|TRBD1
CASRWPGQGGSEQYF
TGTGCCAGCAGATGGCCGGGACAGGGAGGCTCCGAGCAGTACTTC
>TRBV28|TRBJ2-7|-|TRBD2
CASSFGGIYEQYF
TGTGCCAGCAGTTTCGGGGGGATTTACGAGCAGTACTTC
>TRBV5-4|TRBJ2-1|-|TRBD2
CASSSSGSSYNEQFF
TGTGCCAGCAGCTCTAGCGGGAGCTCCTACAATGAGCAGTTCTTC
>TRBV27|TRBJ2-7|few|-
CASSLNREYEQYF
TGTGCCAGCAGTTTAAACAGAGAATACGAGCAGTACTTC
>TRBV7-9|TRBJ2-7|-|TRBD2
CASSPPDSAGEYEQYF
TGTGCCAGCAGCCCCCCCGATAGCGCGGGAGAGTACGAGCAGTACTTC
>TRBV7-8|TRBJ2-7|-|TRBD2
CASSLVAGEEQYF
TGTGCCAGCAGCTTAGTAGCGGGAGAAGAGCAGTACTTC
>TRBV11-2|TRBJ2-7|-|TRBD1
CASSLGQGNWQYF
TGTGCCAGCAGCTTAGGACAGGGTAATTGGCAGTACTTC
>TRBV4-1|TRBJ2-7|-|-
CASSQDDRAYEQYF
TGCGCCAGCAGCCAAGATGACCGGGCCTACGAGCAGTACTTC
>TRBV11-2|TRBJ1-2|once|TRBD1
CASSLARTGIDGYTF
TGTGCCAGCAGCTTAGCCAGGACAGGGATCGATGGCTACACCTTC
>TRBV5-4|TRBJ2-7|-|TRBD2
CASSLAELAGYEQYF
TGTGCCAGCAGCTTGGCCGAACTAGCGGGCTACGAGCAGTACTTC
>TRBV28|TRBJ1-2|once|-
CASSLGGIYGYTF
TGTGCCAGCAGTTTAGGAGGGATCTATGGCTACACCTTC
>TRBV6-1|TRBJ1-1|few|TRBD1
CASRRQGGSKDEAFF
TGTGCCAGCAGGCGACAGGGAGGAAGTAAGGATGAAGCTTTCTTT
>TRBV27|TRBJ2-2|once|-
CASRPWGGTNTGELFF
TGTGCCAGCAGACCCTGGGGGGGCACGAACACCGGGGAGCTGTTTTTT
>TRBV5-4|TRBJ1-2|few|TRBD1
CASSGERTGGSSGYTF
TGTGCCAGCAGCGGGGAGAGGACAGGGGGGTCCTCTGGCTACACCTTC
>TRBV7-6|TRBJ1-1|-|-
CASSPYEVRNTEAFF
TGTGCCAGCAGCCCGTATGAGGTGAGGAACACTGAAGCTTTCTTT
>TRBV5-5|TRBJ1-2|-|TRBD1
CASSSQGQGEYGYTF
TGTGCCAGCAGCTCCCAAGGACAGGGGGAATATGGCTACACCTTC
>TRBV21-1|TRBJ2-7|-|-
CASSSTGQPYEQYF
TGTGCCAGCAGCTCAACGGGACAGCCCTACGAGCAGTACTTC
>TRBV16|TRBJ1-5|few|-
CASSQWPNQPQHF
TGTGCCAGCAGCCAATGGCCCAATCAGCCCCAGCATTTT